This record covers a single TCR beta chain. What it binds is not known. Different DNA sequences within this sample yield the same CDR3. This CDR3 comprises 13 residues. V gave up 7 bases and J gave up 4 bases; unmatched junction bases: 8. CDR1 and CDR2 (germline): SQVTM, ANQGSEA. The data derive from a study of cytomegalovirus exposure and HLA in healthy donors. Whole-study results and caveats: In most subjects, TCR beta sequences reportedly gave accurate predictions of HLA-A and HLA-B alleles. DRB1 had the most TCR associations and HLA-C the fewest, a later analysis found, with rates varying by HLA locus. Per a later analysis, HLA-associated TCR beta chains showed more clonal expansion than other, equally common TCR beta chains. Most of the CMV-associated TCR beta chains (in a later analysis) appeared to be HLA-restricted.

PCR used 60 Vbeta primers and 13 Jbeta primers. TCRdb's copy holds only in-frame clones and misses some; the assay was immunoSEQ multiplex PCR. The data contain around 130,000 clones, around 70% of them singletons. This clonotype was sampled from a woman aged 60-75 years in good health and CMV-seropositive. This chain uses TRBV29-1 with TRBJ2-7; 9 bases map to TRBD1. Sequenced sample: PBMCs. This chain's CDR3 is CSAGQGIPYEQYF. In nucleotides, the CDR3 is TGCAGCGCAGGACAGGGGATTCCTTACGAGCAGTACTTC.